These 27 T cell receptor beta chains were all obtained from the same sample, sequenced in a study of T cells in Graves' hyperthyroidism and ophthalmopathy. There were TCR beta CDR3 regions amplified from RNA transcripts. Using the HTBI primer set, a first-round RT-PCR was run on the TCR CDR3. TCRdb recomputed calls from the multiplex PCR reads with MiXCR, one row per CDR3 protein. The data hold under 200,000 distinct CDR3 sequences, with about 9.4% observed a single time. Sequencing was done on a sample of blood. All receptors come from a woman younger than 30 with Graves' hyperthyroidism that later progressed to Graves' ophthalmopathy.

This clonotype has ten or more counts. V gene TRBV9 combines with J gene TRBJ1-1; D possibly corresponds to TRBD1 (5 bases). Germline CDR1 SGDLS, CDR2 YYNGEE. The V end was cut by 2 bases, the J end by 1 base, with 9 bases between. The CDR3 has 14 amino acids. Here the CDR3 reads CASSVRGENTEAFF. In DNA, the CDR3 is TGTGCCAGCAGCGTGAGGGGCGAGAACACTGAAGCTTTCTTT.

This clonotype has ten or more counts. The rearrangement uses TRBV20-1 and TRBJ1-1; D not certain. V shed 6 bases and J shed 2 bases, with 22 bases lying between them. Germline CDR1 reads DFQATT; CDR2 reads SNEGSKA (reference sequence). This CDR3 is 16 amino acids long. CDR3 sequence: CSAPNPGQGVNTEAFF. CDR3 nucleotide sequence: TGCAGTGCCCCTAACCCCGGCCAAGGAGTAAACACTGAAGCTTTCTTT.

DNA for the CDR3: TGCGCCAGCAGTGAATGGACCGGGACGGTAGGCCACGAGCAGTACTTC. Amino acids: CASSEWTGTVGHEQYF. The J gene is TRBJ2-7, the V gene TRBV10-2; possibly TRBD1 or TRBD2 for D (5 bases each). V gave up 3 bases and J gave up 5 bases, with 20 bases separating them. This CDR3 is 16 amino acids long. Germline-derived CDR1 and CDR2 are WSHSY and SAAADI.

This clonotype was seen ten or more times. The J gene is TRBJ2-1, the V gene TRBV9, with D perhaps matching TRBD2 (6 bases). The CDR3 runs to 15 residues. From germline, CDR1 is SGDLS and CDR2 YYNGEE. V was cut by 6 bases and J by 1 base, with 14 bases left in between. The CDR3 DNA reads TGTGCCAGCATGCGGGGCGGGGAGTCCTACAATGAGCAGTTCTTC. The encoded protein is CASMRGGESYNEQFF. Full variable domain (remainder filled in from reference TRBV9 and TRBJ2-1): DSGVTQTPKHLITATGQRVTLRCSPRSGDLSVYWYQQSLDQGLQFLIQYYNGEERAKGNILERFSAQQFPDLHSELNLSSLELGDSALYFCASMRGGESYNEQFFGPGTRLTVL.

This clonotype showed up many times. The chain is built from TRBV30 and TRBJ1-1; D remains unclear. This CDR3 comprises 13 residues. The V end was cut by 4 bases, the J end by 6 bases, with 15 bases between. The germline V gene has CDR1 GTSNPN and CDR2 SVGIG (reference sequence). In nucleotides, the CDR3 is TGTGCCTGGATTCGGCGGTCTGGGGCTGAAGCTTTCTTT. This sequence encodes CAWIRRSGAEAFF.

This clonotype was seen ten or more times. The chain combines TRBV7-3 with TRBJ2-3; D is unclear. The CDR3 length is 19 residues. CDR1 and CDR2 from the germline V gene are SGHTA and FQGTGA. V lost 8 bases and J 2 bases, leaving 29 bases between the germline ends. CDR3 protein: CASPIYTPDQYKPTDTQYF. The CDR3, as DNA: TGTGCCAGCCCCATTTATACCCCGGACCAATACAAACCCACAGATACGCAGTATTTT.

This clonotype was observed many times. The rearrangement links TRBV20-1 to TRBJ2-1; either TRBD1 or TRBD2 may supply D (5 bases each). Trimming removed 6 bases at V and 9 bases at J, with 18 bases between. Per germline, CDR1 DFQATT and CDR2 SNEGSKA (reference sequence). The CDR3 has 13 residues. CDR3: CSAQTGTTIEQFF. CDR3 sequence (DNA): TGCAGTGCCCAGACCGGGACGACAATTGAGCAGTTCTTC.

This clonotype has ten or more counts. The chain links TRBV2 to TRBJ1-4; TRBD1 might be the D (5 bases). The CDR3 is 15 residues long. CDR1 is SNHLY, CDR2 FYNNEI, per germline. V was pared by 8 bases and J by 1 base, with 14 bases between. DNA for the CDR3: TGTGCCAGCCAGGATACGGGGCGAACTAATGAAAAACTGTTTTTT. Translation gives CASQDTGRTNEKLFF.

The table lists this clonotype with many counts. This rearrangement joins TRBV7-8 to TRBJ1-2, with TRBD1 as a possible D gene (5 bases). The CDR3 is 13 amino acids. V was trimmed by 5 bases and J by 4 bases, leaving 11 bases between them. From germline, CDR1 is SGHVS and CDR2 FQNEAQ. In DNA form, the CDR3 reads TGTGCCAGCAGCCGAGGGGTTTCCTATGGCTACACCTTC. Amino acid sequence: CASSRGVSYGYTF.

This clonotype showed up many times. CDR3: CASSRTGISGNTIYF. CDR3 nucleotide sequence: TGTGCCAGCAGTAGAACAGGGATTTCTGGAAACACCATATATTTT. J is TRBJ1-3 and V is TRBV12-3 or TRBV12-4; D may be TRBD1 (6 bases). This CDR3 region has 15 residues. Trimming removed 5 bases at V and 1 base at J, with 12 bases between.

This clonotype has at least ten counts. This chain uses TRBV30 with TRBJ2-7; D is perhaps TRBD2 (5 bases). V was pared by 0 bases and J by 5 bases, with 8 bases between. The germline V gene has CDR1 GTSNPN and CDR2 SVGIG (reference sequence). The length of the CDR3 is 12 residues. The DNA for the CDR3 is TGTGCCTGGAGTGTTACTAGTAACGAGCAGTACTTC. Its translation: CAWSVTSNEQYF.

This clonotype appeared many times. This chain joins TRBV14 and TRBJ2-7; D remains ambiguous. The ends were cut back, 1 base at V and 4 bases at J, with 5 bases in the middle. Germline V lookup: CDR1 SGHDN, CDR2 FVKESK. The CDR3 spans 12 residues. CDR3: CASSQAGYEQYF. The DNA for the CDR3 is TGTGCCAGCAGCCAAGCGGGTTACGAGCAGTACTTC.

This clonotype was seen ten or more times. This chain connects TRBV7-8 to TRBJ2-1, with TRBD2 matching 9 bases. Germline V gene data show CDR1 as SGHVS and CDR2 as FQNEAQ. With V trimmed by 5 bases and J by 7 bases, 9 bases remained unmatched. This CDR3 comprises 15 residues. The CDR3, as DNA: TGTGCCAGCAGCGCGCTTAGCGGGAGTTTAAATGAGCAGTTCTTC. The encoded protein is CASSALSGSLNEQFF.

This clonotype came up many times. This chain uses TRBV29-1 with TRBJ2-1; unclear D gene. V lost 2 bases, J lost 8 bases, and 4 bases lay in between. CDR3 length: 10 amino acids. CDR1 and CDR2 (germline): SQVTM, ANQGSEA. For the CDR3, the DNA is TGCAGCGTTGAAAACTATGAGCAGTTCTTC. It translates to CSVENYEQFF.

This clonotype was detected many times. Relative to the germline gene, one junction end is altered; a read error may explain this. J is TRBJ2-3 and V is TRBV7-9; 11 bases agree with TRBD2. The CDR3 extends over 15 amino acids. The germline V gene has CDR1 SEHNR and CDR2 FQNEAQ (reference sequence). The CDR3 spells CASSVAGGYTDTQYF. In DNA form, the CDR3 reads TGTGCCAGCAGCGTAGCGGGAGGGTACACAGATACGCAGTATTTT.

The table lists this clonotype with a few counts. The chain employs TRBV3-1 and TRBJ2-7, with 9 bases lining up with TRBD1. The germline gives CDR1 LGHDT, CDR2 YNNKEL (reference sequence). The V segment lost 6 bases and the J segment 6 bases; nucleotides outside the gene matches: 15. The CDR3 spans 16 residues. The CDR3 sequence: CASRLDLGQGLGEQYF. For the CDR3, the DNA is TGTGCCAGCAGACTCGACCTCGGACAGGGGCTTGGCGAGCAGTACTTC.

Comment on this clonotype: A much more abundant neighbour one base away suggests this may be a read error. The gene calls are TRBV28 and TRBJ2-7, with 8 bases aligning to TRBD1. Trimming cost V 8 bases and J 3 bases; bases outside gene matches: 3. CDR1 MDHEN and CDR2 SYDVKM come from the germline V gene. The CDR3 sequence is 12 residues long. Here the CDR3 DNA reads TGTGCCAGCGTCGGGACAGGCTACGAGCAGTACTTC. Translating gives CASVGTGYEQYF.

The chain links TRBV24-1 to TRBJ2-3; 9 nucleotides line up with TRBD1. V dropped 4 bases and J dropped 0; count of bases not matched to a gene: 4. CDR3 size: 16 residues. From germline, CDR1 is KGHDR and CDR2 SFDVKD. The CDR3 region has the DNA TGTGCCACCAGTGACCCCGGGACAGGGAGCACAGATACGCAGTATTTT. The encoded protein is CATSDPGTGSTDTQYF.

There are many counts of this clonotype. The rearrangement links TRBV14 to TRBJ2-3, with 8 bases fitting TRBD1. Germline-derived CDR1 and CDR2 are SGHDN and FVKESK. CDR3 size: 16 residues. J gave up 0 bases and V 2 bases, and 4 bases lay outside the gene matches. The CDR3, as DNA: TGTGCCAGCAGCCAATGGACAGGGACTAGCACAGATACGCAGTATTTT. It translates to CASSQWTGTSTDTQYF. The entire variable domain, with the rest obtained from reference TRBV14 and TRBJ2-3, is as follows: EAGVTQFPSHSVIEKGQTVTLRCDPISGHDNLYWYRRVMGKEIKFLLHFVKESKQDESGMPNNRFLAERTGGTYSTLKVQPAELEDSGVYFCASSQWTGTSTDTQYFGPGTRLTVL.

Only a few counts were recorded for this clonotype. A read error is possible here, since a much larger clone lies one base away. The chain's CDR3 is CASSSPTSNQPQHF. Written as DNA, the CDR3 is TGTGCCAGCAGTTCCCCGACGAGCAATCAGCCCCAGCATTTT. The gene calls are TRBV12-3 or TRBV12-4 and TRBJ1-5; D remains ambiguous. Trimming shortened V by 4 bases and J by 1 base, and 8 bases separated the two germline ends. This CDR3 has 14 residues.

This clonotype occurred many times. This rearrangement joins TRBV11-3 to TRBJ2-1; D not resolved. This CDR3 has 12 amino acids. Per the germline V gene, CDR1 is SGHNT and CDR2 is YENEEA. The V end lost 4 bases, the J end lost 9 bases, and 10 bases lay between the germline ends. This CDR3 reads CASSSESREQFF. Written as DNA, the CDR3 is TGTGCCAGCAGCTCCGAGAGCCGTGAGCAGTTCTTC. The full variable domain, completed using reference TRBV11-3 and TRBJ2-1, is EAGVVQSPRYKIIEKKQPVAFWCNPISGHNTLYWYLQNLGQGPELLIRYENEEAVDDSQLPKDRFSAERLKGVDSTLKIQPAELGDSAVYLCASSSESREQFFGPGTRLTVL.

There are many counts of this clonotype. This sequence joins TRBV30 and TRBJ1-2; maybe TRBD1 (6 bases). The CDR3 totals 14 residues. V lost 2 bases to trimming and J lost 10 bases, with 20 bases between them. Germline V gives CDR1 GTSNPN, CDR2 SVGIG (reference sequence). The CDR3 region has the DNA TGTGCCTGGAGTCCCCTAAGGGGGGCCCCATCCTACACCTTC. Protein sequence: CAWSPLRGAPSYTF.

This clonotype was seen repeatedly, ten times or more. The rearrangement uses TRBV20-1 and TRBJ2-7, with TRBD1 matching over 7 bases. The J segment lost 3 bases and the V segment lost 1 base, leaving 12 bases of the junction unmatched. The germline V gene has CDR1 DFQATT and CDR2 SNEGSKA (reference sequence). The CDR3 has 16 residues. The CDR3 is CSARGIDFRDSYEQYF. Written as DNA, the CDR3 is TGCAGTGCTAGAGGCATAGATTTCCGGGACAGCTACGAGCAGTACTTC.

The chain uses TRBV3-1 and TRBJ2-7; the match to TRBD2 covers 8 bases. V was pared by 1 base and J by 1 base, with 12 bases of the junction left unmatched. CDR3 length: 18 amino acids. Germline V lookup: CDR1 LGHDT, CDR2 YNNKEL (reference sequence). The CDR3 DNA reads TGTGCCAGCAGCCAAGCCCTTCCCCGGACTAGCAGATCCTACGAGCAGTACTTC. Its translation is CASSQALPRTSRSYEQYF.

This CDR3 reads CASRMGLNTYEQYF. CDR3 DNA: TGTGCCAGCAGAATGGGGCTGAATACCTACGAGCAGTACTTC. J is TRBJ2-7 and V is TRBV28, with D tentatively TRBD1 (5 bases). Trimming cost V 6 bases and J 2 bases, with 14 bases left between them. The CDR3 is made up of 14 amino acids. Germline assignment: CDR1 MDHEN and CDR2 SYDVKM.

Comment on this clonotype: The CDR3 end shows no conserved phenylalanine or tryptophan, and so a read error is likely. The CDR3 nucleotides are TGTGCCAGCAGTTTATCACAAGGGGCTGGAGGCAATCAGCCCCAGCATCTT. This sequence encodes CASSLSQGAGGNQPQHL. The V call is TRBV27, the J call TRBJ1-5; maybe TRBD1 (5 bases). The CDR3 length is 17 residues. Per the germline V gene, CDR1 is MNHEY and CDR2 is SMNVEV (reference sequence). Trimming removed 0 bases at V and 2 bases at J, with 14 bases between.

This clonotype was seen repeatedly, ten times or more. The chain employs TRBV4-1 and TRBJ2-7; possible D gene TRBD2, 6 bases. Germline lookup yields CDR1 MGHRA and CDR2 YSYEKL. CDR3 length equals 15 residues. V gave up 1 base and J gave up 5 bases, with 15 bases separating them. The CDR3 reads CASSQAGGMGNEQYF. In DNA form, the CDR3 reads TGCGCCAGCAGCCAAGCCGGCGGGATGGGGAACGAGCAGTACTTC.